This T cell receptor beta chain was observed in a study of T cells after yellow fever vaccination. Template switching by 5'RACE produced TCR cDNA, adding a universal primer site and UMIs. TCRdb re-called the 5' RACE reads through MiXCR, storing one row per CDR3 protein. Found here are hundreds of thousands of distinct CDR3 sequences, around an eighth of them singletons; the top ten hold more than 3%. The germline V gene has CDR1 LGHDT and CDR2 YNNKEL (reference sequence). Trimming took 3 bases from V and 3 from J, leaving 15 bases between them. The CDR3 covers 17 residues. The rearrangement joins TRBV3-1 to TRBJ2-6; maybe TRBD2 (5 bases). The input for sequencing was CD4+ T cells sorted from PBMCs, taken 15 days after the yellow fever booster vaccination. The TCR was taken from a man in his late teens or twenties who received the YFV17D yellow fever vaccine. The CDR3 loop reads CASSQLIEGSGANVLTF. The CDR3 DNA follows: TGTGCCAGCAGCCAGTTAATTGAGGGCAGTGGGGCCAACGTCCTGACTTTC.